The next 22 T cell receptor beta chains were all read from a single sample in a study of CD8+ T cells in alopecia areata. Isolated RNA was reverse transcribed into cDNA used as the sequencing template. Produced via immunoSEQ multiplex PCR; TCRdb's table is partial and in-frame only. The table lists roughly 140,000 clones, 82% of them singletons, with just under 25% in the top ten. Treatment meaning: oral pan-JAK inhibitor, 5-10 mg twice daily. This sample comprised CD8+ T cells sorted from blood, obtained at week 4, from a patient treated with tofacitinib. The receptors stem from a human donor with alopecia areata.

The gene calls are TRBV29-1 and TRBJ2-7; 9 bases match TRBD1. The CDR3 runs 12 residues. Trimming at V came to 5 bases and at J to 6 bases, leaving 5 bases not matched to a gene. CDR1 is SQVTM and CDR2 is ANQGSEA in the germline V gene. This CDR3 reads CSVQGQGIEQYF. DNA for the CDR3: TGCAGCGTTCAGGGACAGGGTATCGAGCAGTACTTC.

The chain has TRBV28 and TRBJ2-1; D is unresolved. Germline values: CDR1 MDHEN, CDR2 SYDVKM. V lost 3 bases, J lost 10 bases, and 16 bases lay in between. CDR3 length: 14 amino acids. The CDR3 reads CASSLPPPTIEQFF. Written as DNA, the CDR3 is TGTGCCAGCAGTTTGCCCCCCCCTACAATCGAGCAGTTCTTC.

V usage is TRBV30 and J usage is TRBJ2-7, with 8 bases fitting TRBD1. CDR1 is GTSNPN, CDR2 SVGIG, per germline (reference sequence). Germline trimming cut 5 bases from V and 3 bases from J; bases unmatched to any gene: 6. This CDR3 contains 13 residues. For the CDR3, the DNA is TGTGCCTGGGGACCGGGACAGGACTACGAGCAGTACTTC. It encodes CAWGPGQDYEQYF.

A few counts support this clone. The chain employs TRBV7-9 and TRBJ1-4; D call uncertain. The germline V gene has CDR1 SEHNR and CDR2 FQNEAQ (reference sequence). Trimming took 5 bases from V and 5 from J, leaving 6 bases between them. The CDR3 is 12 amino acids. The CDR3, as DNA: TGTGCCAGCAGCGGGCCCAATGAAAAACTGTTTTTT. It codes for CASSGPNEKLFF.

V is TRBV4-3 and J is TRBJ2-1; TRBD2 aligns across 9 bases. V lost 0 bases to trimming and J lost 4 bases; unmatched junction nucleotides: 4. From germline, CDR1 is LGHNA and CDR2 YSLEER. The CDR3 covers 16 residues. The DNA of the CDR3 is TGCGCCAGCAGCCAAGAAAGGCTAGCGGGGTACAATGAGCAGTTCTTC. As protein: CASSQERLAGYNEQFF.

V is TRBV7-6 and J is TRBJ2-7; TRBD1 matches at 8 bases. With V trimmed by 3 bases and J by 6 bases, 13 bases remained unmatched. Germline-derived CDR1 and CDR2 are SGHVS and FNYEAQ. CDR3 length: 16 amino acids. The CDR3 sequence is CASSFLQGAAQGEQYF. The CDR3 nucleotides read TGTGCCAGCAGCTTTCTGCAGGGGGCGGCCCAGGGCGAGCAGTACTTC.

This clone was seen once. The gene calls are TRBV2 and TRBJ1-5; possible D gene TRBD1, 6 bases. Per germline, CDR1 SNHLY and CDR2 FYNNEI. V was clipped by 3 bases and J by 6 bases, with 15 bases between them. This CDR3 spans 15 amino acids. The CDR3 sequence is CASSEGDTNGQPQHF. CDR3 DNA sequence: TGTGCCAGCAGTGAGGGGGACACTAACGGTCAGCCCCAGCATTTT. Full variable domain (missing parts from reference TRBV2 and TRBJ1-5): EPEVTQTPSHQVTQMGQEVILRCVPISNHLYFYWYRQILGQKVEFLVSFYNNEISEKSEIFDDQFSVERPDGSNFTLKIRSTKLEDSAMYFCASSEGDTNGQPQHFGDGTRLSIL.

The genes are TRBV5-4 and TRBJ1-1, with TRBD1 identical over 7 bases. The CDR3 contains 15 residues. The trim removed 5 bases at V and 1 base at J, leaving 8 bases unmatched. Germline V CDR1 and CDR2: SGHNT, YYREEE (reference sequence). CDR3 DNA: TGTGCCAGCAGTTATCTCGGACAGGCGAACACTGAAGCTTTCTTT. Translating gives CASSYLGQANTEAFF.

The chain has TRBV6-6 and TRBJ2-1, with D possibly called TRBD1 or TRBD2 (5 bases each). Trimming took off 0 bases at V and 4 bases at J, with 13 bases between the two ends. CDR1 and CDR2 (germline): MNHNY, SVGAGI (reference sequence). CDR3 length equals 16 residues. This CDR3 is CASSYSIGTEYNEQFF. The CDR3 bases are TGTGCCAGCAGTTACTCTATCGGGACGGAGTACAATGAGCAGTTCTTC.

V usage is TRBV11-2 and J usage is TRBJ2-3; 11 bases agree with TRBD2. Germline CDR1 and CDR2: SGHAT and FQNNGV. With V trimmed by 3 bases and J by 3 bases, 2 bases remained unmatched. This CDR3 region has 15 residues. The CDR3 region has the DNA TGTGCCAGCAGCTTTAGCGGGGGGGGAACAGATACGCAGTATTTT. The encoded protein is CASSFSGGGTDTQYF. Combining the CDR3 with reference TRBV11-2 and TRBJ2-3 gives the whole variable domain EAGVAQSPRYKIIEKRQSVAFWCNPISGHATLYWYQQILGQGPKLLIQFQNNGVVDDSQLPKDRFSAERLKGVDSTLKIQPAKLEDSAVYLCASSFSGGGTDTQYFGPGTRLTVL.

This clone was seen only once. The V gene is TRBV5-1, the J gene TRBJ2-1, with D perhaps assigned TRBD1 or TRBD2 (6 bases each). In germline, CDR1 is SGHRS, CDR2 YFSETQ. V was pared by 0 bases and J by 10 bases, with 11 bases between. The CDR3 is 13 amino acids. Written as DNA, the CDR3 is TGCGCCAGCAGCTTGGCCGTGGGGGGCGAGCAGTTCTTC. It is translated as CASSLAVGGEQFF. The full variable domain, its missing parts supplied by reference TRBV5-1 and TRBJ2-1, is KAGVTQTPRYLIKTRGQQVTLSCSPISGHRSVSWYQQTPGQGLQFLFEYFSETQRNKGNFPGRFSGRQFSNSRSEMNVSTLELGDSALYLCASSLAVGGEQFFGPGTRLTVL.

The chain links TRBV16 to TRBJ1-2, with no clear D. The CDR3 has 14 residues. V was clipped by 0 bases and J by 4 bases, with 9 bases between them. The germline CDR1 and CDR2 sequences are KGHSY and FQNENV. The CDR3 nucleotides read TGTGCCAGCAGCCAATCTGACGATGCCTATGGCTACACCTTC. Amino acids: CASSQSDDAYGYTF.

The V and J genes are TRBV10-3 and TRBJ2-1; D remains ambiguous. The V gene lost 0 bases and the J gene lost 5 bases, with 5 bases spanning the gap. The CDR3 length is 13 residues. Germline V CDR1 and CDR2: ENHRY, SYGVKD. The CDR3 nucleotides are TGTGCCATCAGTGAGTCGAGGCACAATGAGCAGTTCTTC. Its translation is CAISESRHNEQFF.

As for this clone: The junction departs from the called germline gene at one end, perhaps through a read error. The chain links TRBV12-5 to TRBJ2-2; TRBD2 might be the D (6 bases). CDR1 is LGHNT and CDR2 is FRNRAP in the germline V gene. This CDR3 is 12 amino acids long. The CDR3, as DNA: TGTGCTAGTGGTTGGGGGACCGGGGGGCTGTTTTTT. Translation: CASGWGTGGLFF.

V usage is TRBV7-9 and J usage is TRBJ2-1, with D possibly TRBD2 on 6 matching bases. This CDR3 contains 15 residues. Germline CDR1 SEHNR, CDR2 FQNEAQ (reference sequence). With 5 bases removed from V and 7 bases from J, the gap between germline ends came to 18 bases. The CDR3 loop is CASSPGPGLENEQFF. For the CDR3, the DNA is TGTGCCAGCAGCCCAGGACCGGGACTCGAGAATGAGCAGTTCTTC. Drawing the rest from reference TRBV7-9 and TRBJ2-1, the complete variable domain is DTGVSQNPRHKITKRGQNVTFRCDPISEHNRLYWYRQTLGQGPEFLTYFQNEAQLEKSRLLSDRFSAERPKGSFSTLEIQRTEQGDSAMYLCASSPGPGLENEQFFGPGTRLTVL.

V usage is TRBV6-5 and J usage is TRBJ2-1; 11 positions agree with TRBD2. With V trimmed by 2 bases and J by 6 bases, 3 bases remained unmatched. Looked up from germline, CDR1 is MNHEY and CDR2 is SVGAGI. The CDR3 is 15 amino acids. CDR3: CASSYGLAGGNEQFF. The CDR3 region has the DNA TGTGCCAGCAGTTACGGGCTAGCGGGGGGCAATGAGCAGTTCTTC.

The V call is TRBV11-2, the J call TRBJ2-7; the D gene is possibly TRBD1 (6 bases). The CDR3 is 11 amino acids. Trimming took off 0 bases at V and 11 bases at J, with 8 bases between the two ends. The germline V gene encodes CDR1 SGHAT and CDR2 FQNNGV. The CDR3 DNA sequence: TGTGCCAGCAGCTTAGAACAGGGAAAGTACTTC. Amino acid sequence: CASSLEQGKYF.

The rearrangement uses TRBV6-5 and TRBJ2-5, with 7 bases fitting TRBD1. The CDR3 length is 13 residues. V dropped 6 bases and J dropped 5; count of bases not matched to a gene: 6. CDR1 and CDR2 from the germline V gene are MNHEY and SVGAGI. This chain's CDR3 is CASSVDRAETQYF. CDR3 bases: TGTGCCAGCAGCGTAGACAGGGCGGAGACCCAGTACTTC.

V and J are TRBV7-9 and TRBJ2-2, with 8 bases fitting TRBD1. This CDR3 spans 15 amino acids. The ends lost 4 bases at V and 5 bases at J; junction bases unmatched: 6. Germline lookup yields CDR1 SEHNR and CDR2 FQNEAQ (reference sequence). In DNA, the CDR3 is TGTGCCAGCAGCTCTAGGACAGGGAGAACCGGGGAGCTGTTTTTT. It yields the protein CASSSRTGRTGELFF.

The CDR3 sequence: CASSLVAASLSSYNSPLHF. CDR3 coding DNA: TGTGCCAGCAGCCTGGTGGCAGCCTCACTGAGCTCCTATAATTCACCCCTCCACTTT. This chain connects TRBV5-6 to TRBJ1-6, with unresolved D. Germline V CDR1 and CDR2: SGHDT, YYEEEE. V shed 4 bases and J shed 0 bases, with 20 bases lying between them. The CDR3 contains 19 residues.

This chain links TRBV27 with TRBJ2-1; possible D gene TRBD2, 7 bases. The CDR3 spans 15 residues. V was shortened by 6 bases and J by 3 bases, with 15 bases between the two germline ends. The germline gives CDR1 MNHEY, CDR2 SMNVEV (reference sequence). The CDR3 spells CASSPGGGGYNEQFF. CDR3 DNA: TGTGCCAGCAGCCCCGGGGGCGGGGGCTACAATGAGCAGTTCTTC.

The CDR3 here is CASSQRTALANTGELFF. CDR3 nucleotide sequence: TGCGCCAGCAGTCAAAGGACAGCACTCGCGAACACCGGGGAGCTGTTTTTT. The V and J genes are TRBV23-1 and TRBJ2-2, with a possible D match to TRBD1 (6 bases). TRBV23-1 is recorded as an ORF, its role being uncertain. The CDR3 covers 17 residues. Trimming pared 2 bases from V and 0 bases from J, leaving 13 bases between.